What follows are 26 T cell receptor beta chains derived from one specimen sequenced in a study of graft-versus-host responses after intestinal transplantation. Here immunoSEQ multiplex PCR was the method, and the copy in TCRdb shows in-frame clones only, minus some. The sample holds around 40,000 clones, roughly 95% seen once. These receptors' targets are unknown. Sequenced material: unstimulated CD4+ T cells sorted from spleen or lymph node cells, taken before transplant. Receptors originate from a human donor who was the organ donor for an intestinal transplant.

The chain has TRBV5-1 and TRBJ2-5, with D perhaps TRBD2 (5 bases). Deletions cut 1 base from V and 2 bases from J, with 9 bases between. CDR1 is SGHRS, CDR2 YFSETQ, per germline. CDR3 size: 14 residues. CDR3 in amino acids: CASSLWGAQETQYF. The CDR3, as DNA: TGCGCCAGCAGCTTGTGGGGAGCTCAAGAGACCCAGTACTTC.

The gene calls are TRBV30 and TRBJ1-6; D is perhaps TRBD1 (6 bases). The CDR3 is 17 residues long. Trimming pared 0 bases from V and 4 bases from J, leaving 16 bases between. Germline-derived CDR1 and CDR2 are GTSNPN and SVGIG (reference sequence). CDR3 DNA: TGTGCCTGGAGTGTACCCCCCAGGAGGGGGTATAATTCACCCCTCCACTTT. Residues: CAWSVPPRRGYNSPLHF.

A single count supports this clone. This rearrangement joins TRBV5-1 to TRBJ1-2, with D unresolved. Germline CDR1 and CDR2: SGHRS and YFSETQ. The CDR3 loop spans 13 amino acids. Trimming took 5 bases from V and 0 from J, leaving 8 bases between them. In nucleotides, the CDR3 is TGCGCCAGCAGTTACGACGCTAACTATGGCTACACCTTC. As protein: CASSYDANYGYTF. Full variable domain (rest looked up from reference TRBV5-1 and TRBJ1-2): KAGVTQTPRYLIKTRGQQVTLSCSPISGHRSVSWYQQTPGQGLQFLFEYFSETQRNKGNFPGRFSGRQFSNSRSEMNVSTLELGDSALYLCASSYDANYGYTFGSGTRLTVV.

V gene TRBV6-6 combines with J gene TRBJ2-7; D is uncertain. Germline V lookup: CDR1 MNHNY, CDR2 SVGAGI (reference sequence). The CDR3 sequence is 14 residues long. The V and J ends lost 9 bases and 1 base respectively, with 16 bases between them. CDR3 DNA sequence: TGTGCCAGTCGACTGCGACGTGAGTCCTACGAGCAGTACTTC. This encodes CASRLRRESYEQYF.

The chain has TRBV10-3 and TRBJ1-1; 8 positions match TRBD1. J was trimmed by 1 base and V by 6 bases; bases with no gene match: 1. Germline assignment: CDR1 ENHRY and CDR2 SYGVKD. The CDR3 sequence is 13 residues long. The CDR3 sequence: CAIRGQENTEAFF. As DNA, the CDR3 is TGTGCCATCAGGGGACAGGAGAACACTGAAGCTTTCTTT.

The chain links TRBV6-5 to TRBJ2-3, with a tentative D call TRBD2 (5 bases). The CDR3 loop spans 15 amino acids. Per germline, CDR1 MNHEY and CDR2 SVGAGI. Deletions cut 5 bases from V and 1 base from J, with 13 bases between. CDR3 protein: CASSRAAAGTDTQYF. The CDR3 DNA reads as TGTGCCAGCAGTCGGGCGGCAGCGGGCACAGATACGCAGTATTTT.

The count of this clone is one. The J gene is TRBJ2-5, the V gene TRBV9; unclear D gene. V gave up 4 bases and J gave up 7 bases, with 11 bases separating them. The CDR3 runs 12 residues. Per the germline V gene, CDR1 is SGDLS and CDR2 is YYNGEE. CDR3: CASSPSVGTQYF. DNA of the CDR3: TGTGCCAGCAGCCCCTCAGTGGGGACCCAGTACTTC. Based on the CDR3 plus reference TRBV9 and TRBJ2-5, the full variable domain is DSGVTQTPKHLITATGQRVTLRCSPRSGDLSVYWYQQSLDQGLQFLIQYYNGEERAKGNILERFSAQQFPDLHSELNLSSLELGDSALYFCASSPSVGTQYFGPGTRLLVL.

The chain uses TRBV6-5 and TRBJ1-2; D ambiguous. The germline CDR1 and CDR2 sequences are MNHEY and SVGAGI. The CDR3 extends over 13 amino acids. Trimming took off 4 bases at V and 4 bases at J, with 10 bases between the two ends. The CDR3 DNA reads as TGTGCCAGCAGTTCCTCCATCTCCTATGGCTACACCTTC. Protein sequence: CASSSSISYGYTF.

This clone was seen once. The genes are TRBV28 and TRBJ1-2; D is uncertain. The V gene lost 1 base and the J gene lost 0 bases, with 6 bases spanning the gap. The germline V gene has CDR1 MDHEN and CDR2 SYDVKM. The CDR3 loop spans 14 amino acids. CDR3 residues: CASSLSLSNYGYTF. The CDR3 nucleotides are TGTGCCAGCAGTTTATCTCTTTCTAACTATGGCTACACCTTC.

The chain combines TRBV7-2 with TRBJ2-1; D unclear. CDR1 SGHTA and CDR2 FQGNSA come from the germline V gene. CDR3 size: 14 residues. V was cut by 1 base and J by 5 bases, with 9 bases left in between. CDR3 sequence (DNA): TGTGCCAGCAGCTTAGGGGTAGGGCACAATGAGCAGTTCTTC. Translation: CASSLGVGHNEQFF.

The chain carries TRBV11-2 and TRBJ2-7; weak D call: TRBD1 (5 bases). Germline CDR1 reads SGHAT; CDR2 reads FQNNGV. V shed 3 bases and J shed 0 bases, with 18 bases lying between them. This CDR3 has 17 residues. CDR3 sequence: CASSFGAHQSISYEQYF. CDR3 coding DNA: TGTGCCAGCAGCTTTGGGGCACACCAATCTATCTCCTACGAGCAGTACTTC. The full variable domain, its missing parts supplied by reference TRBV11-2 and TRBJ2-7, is EAGVAQSPRYKIIEKRQSVAFWCNPISGHATLYWYQQILGQGPKLLIQFQNNGVVDDSQLPKDRFSAERLKGVDSTLKIQPAKLEDSAVYLCASSFGAHQSISYEQYFGPGTRLTVT.

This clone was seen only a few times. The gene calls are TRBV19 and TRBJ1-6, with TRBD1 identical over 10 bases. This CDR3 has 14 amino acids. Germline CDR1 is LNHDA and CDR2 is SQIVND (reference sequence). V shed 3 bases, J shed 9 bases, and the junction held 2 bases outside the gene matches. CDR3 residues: CASSIRDRGSPLHF. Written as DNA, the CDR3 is TGTGCCAGTAGTATTCGGGACAGGGGTTCACCCCTCCACTTT.

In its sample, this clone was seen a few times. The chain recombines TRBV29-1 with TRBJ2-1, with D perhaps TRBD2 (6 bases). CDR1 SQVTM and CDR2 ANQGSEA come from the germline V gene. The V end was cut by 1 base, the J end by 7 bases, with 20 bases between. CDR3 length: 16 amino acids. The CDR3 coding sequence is TGCAGCGTTGAAGGTTTGGCGGACTGGGACTGGAATGAGCAGTTCTTC. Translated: CSVEGLADWDWNEQFF.

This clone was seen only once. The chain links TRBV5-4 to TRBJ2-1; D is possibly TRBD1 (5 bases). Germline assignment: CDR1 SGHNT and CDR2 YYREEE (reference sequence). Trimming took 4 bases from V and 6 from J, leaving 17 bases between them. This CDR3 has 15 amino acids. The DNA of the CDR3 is TGTGCCAGCAGCCCCGGACAAGGGGTGGTCAATGAGCAGTTCTTC. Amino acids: CASSPGQGVVNEQFF.

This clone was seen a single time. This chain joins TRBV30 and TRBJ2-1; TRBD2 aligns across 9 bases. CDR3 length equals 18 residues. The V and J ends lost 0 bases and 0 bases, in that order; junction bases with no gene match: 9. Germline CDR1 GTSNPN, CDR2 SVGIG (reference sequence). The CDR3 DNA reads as TGTGCCTGGAGTGTAGGAGCGGGGGGCACCAGCTCCTACAATGAGCAGTTCTTC. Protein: CAWSVGAGGTSSYNEQFF. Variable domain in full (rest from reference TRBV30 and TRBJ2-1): SQTIHQWPATLVQPVGSPLSLECTVEGTSNPNLYWYRQAAGRGLQLLFYSVGIGQISSEVPQNLSASRPQDRQFILSSKKLLLSDSGFYLCAWSVGAGGTSSYNEQFFGPGTRLTVL.

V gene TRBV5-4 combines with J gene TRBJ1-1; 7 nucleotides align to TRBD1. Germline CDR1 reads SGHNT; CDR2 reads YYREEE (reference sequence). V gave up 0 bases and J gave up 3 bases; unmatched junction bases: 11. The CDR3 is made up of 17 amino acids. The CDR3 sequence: CASSLEEKTGRDTEAFF. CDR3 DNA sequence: TGTGCCAGCAGCTTGGAAGAAAAGACAGGGAGAGACACTGAAGCTTTCTTT.

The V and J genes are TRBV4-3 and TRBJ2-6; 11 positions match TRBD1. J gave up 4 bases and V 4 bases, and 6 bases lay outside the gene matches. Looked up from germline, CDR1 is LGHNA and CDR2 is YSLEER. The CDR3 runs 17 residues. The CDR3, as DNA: TGCGCCAGCAGCCGGTGGACAGGGGGCACGGGGGCCAACGTCCTGACTTTC. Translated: CASSRWTGGTGANVLTF.

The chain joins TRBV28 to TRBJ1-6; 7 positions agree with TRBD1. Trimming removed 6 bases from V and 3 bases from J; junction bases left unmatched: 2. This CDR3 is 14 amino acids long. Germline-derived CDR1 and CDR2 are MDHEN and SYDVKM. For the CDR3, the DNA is TGTGCCAGCAGCTGGACAGGCTATAATTCACCCCTCCACTTT. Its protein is CASSWTGYNSPLHF.

DNA of the CDR3: TGTGCCAGCAGCCAGCAACCGGGACTAGCAGCTTACAATGAGCAGTTCTTC. It yields the protein CASSQQPGLAAYNEQFF. This chain connects TRBV7-3 to TRBJ2-1; 9 bases agree with TRBD2. There are 17 residues in the CDR3. V lost 5 bases, J lost 4 bases, and 12 bases stayed unmatched. Germline V gene sequence: CDR1 SGHTA, CDR2 FQGTGA.

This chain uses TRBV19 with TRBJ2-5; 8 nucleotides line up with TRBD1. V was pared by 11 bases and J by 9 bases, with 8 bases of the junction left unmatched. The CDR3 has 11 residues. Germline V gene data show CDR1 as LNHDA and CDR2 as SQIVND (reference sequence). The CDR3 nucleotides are TGTGCCCTGCGGCGCAGGGGGCCCCAGTACTTC. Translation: CALRRRGPQYF.

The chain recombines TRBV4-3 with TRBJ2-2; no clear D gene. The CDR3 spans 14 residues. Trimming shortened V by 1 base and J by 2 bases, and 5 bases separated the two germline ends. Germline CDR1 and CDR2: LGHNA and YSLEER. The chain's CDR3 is CASSQGYNTGELFF. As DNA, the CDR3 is TGCGCCAGCAGCCAAGGCTACAACACCGGGGAGCTGTTTTTT.

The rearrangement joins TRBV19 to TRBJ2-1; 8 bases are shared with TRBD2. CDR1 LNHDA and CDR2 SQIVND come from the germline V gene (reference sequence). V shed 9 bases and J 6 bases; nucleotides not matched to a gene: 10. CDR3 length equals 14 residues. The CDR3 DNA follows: TGTGCCAGCAACGTGGTAGCGGGGATCAATGAGCAGTTCTTC. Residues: CASNVVAGINEQFF.

The CDR3 sequence is CASSQTGGRTDTQYF. The CDR3 DNA sequence: TGCGCCAGCAGCCAAACGGGGGGACGCACAGATACGCAGTATTTT. The chain combines TRBV5-1 with TRBJ2-3, with 7 bases fitting TRBD2. Per germline, CDR1 SGHRS and CDR2 YFSETQ. The CDR3 length is 15 residues. After removal of 4 bases from V and 1 base from J, the junction contained 6 bases not matched to a gene.

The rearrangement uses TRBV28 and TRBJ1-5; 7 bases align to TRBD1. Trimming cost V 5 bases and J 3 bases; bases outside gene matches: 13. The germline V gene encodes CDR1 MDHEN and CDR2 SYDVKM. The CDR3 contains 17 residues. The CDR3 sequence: CASSPYPQGVDNQPQHF. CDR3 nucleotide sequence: TGTGCCAGCAGTCCATACCCCCAGGGGGTTGACAATCAGCCCCAGCATTTT. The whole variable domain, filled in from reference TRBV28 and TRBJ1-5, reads DVKVTQSSRYLVKRTGEKVFLECVQDMDHENMFWYRQDPGLGLRLIYFSYDVKMKEKGDIPEGYSVSREKKERFSLILESASTNQTSMYLCASSPYPQGVDNQPQHFGDGTRLSIL.

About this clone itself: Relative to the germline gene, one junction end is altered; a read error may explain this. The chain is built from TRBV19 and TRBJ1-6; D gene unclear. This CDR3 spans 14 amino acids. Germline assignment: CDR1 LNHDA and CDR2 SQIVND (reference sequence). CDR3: CASTWVGDNSLLHF. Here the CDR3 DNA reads TGTGCCAGTACTTGGGTCGGAGATAATTCACTCCTCCACTTT.

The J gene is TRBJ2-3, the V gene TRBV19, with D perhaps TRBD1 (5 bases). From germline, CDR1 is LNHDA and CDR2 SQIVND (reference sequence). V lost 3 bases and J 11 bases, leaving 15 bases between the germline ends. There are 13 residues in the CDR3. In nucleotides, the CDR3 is TGTGCCAGTAGTATCGCCAGGGATTGGGGGCAGTATTTT. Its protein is CASSIARDWGQYF.